The rows below give T cell receptor beta chains drawn from one sample of a study of early T cells in non-severe SARS-CoV-2 infection. TCRdb reprocessed the 5' RACE reads with MiXCR, giving one entry per CDR3 protein. The sample yields about 27,000 distinct CDR3 sequences, 2.9% seen once. The source material was whole blood. The receptors here all came from an adult who was a healthcare worker with PCR-confirmed SARS-CoV-2 infection or an uninfected control (not recorded which). Both conserved end residues are part of each CDR3. The D gene is left open where the match is weak. Size is omitted from some rows. Given values are once, few, many or a class for expanded clones.

>TRBV12-3/TRBV12-4|TRBD2|TRBJ2-3|15|many
CAIGGVAGEPDTQYF
TGTGCCATCGGGGGAGTAGCGGGGGAACCAGATACGCAGTATTTT
>TRBV19|TRBD2|TRBJ2-3|17|many
CASSIKLSGVLTDTQYF
TGTGCCAGTAGTATCAAGTTGAGCGGGGTACTCACAGATACGCAGTATTTT
>TRBV6-6|NA|TRBJ2-1|16|many
CASSFRPGRNYNEQFF
TGTGCCAGCAGTTTTCGACCGGGACGGAACTACAATGAGCAGTTCTTC
>TRBV5-1|TRBD2|TRBJ2-3|16|many
CASSLEVAGGTDTQYF
TGCGCCAGCAGCTTGGAGGTAGCGGGGGGCACAGATACGCAGTATTTT
>TRBV6-6|NA|TRBJ2-1|11|many
CASRRREEQFF
TGTGCCAGCAGGCGACGGGAGGAGCAGTTCTTC
>TRBV21-1|NA|TRBJ2-5|12|many
CASTGQKETQYF
TGTGCCAGCACGGGACAGAAAGAGACCCAGTACTTC
>TRBV5-1|TRBD2|TRBJ2-3|17|few
CASSPRGVVVRTDTQYF
TGCGCCAGCAGCCCGCGGGGGGTGGTCGTGAGAACAGATACGCAGTATTTT
>TRBV6-6|TRBD1|TRBJ1-6|15|NA
CASSYSGGGRSPLHF
TGTGCCAGCAGTTACTCAGGGGGCGGAAGGTCACCCCTCCACTTT
>TRBV27|NA|TRBJ2-1|16|many
CASSFRHGGRWDEQFF
TGTGCCAGCAGTTTCCGGCACGGGGGACGATGGGATGAGCAGTTCTTC
>TRBV4-1|NA|TRBJ2-5|14|few
CASSQADYKETQYF
TGCGCCAGCAGCCAAGCTGACTATAAAGAGACCCAGTACTTC
>TRBV5-1|NA|TRBJ1-5|15|medium-sized
CASSLGAGGSQPQHF
TGCGCCAGCAGCTTGGGGGCAGGAGGTAGTCAGCCCCAGCATTTT
>TRBV12-3/TRBV12-4|TRBD2|TRBJ2-2|20|many
CASSLRPGLAGGRGSGELFF
TGTGCCAGCAGTTTACGTCCGGGACTAGCGGGGGGGCGTGGATCCGGGGAGCTGTTTTTT
>TRBV5-1|TRBD1|TRBJ1-2|14|many
CASSWGQGENGYTF
TGCGCCAGCAGCTGGGGACAGGGGGAGAACGGCTACACCTTC
>TRBV29-1|NA|TRBJ2-1|14|many
CSALRGFSYNEQFF
TGCAGCGCCCTTCGCGGCTTCTCCTACAATGAGCAGTTCTTC
>TRBV2|NA|TRBJ2-5|14|many
CASSRDGRQETQYF
TGTGCCAGCAGCAGGGACGGCCGTCAAGAGACCCAGTACTTC
>TRBV5-1|NA|TRBJ1-4|12|many
CASSLGAKELFF
TGCGCCAGCAGCTTGGGGGCGAAAGAACTTTTTTTT
>TRBV5-1|TRBD2|TRBJ2-5|16|few
CASSPGLAGAQETQYF
TGCGCCAGCAGCCCCGGACTAGCGGGGGCCCAAGAGACCCAGTACTTC
>TRBV20-1|NA|TRBJ2-3|15|many
CSARWFRGATDTQYF
TGCAGTGCTAGATGGTTCAGGGGGGCAACAGATACGCAGTATTTT
>TRBV5-1|NA|TRBJ2-5|16|many
CASSLVYRLFGETQYF
TGCGCCAGCAGCTTGGTATACCGACTTTTCGGAGAGACCCAGTACTTC
>TRBV20-1|NA|TRBJ1-1|14|many
CSARDLRGSTEAFF
TGCAGTGCTAGAGATCTGCGGGGGAGCACTGAAGCTTTCTTT
>TRBV25-1|TRBD2|TRBJ2-2|18|many
CASSQQHSSGGRSRELFF
TGTGCCAGCAGTCAACAACACTCTAGCGGGGGGCGGTCCAGGGAGCTGTTTTTT
>TRBV28|TRBD2|TRBJ2-2|16|many
CASSGWGTINTGELFF
TGTGCCAGCAGTGGGTGGGGGACTATTAACACCGGGGAGCTGTTTTTT
>TRBV14|NA|TRBJ1-1|12|many
CASSQSRHLAFF
TGTGCCAGCAGCCAATCGCGACATCTAGCTTTCTTT
>TRBV5-1|NA|TRBJ2-3|14|medium-sized
CASSLGRDPDTQYF
TGCGCCAGCAGCTTGGGGCGGGATCCAGATACGCAGTATTTT
>TRBV20-1|NA|TRBJ1-1|11|many
CSARGQPEAFF
TGCAGTGCTAGAGGACAGCCGGAAGCTTTCTTT
>TRBV9|NA|TRBJ2-2|14|many
CASSVGINTGELFF
TGTGCCAGCAGCGTAGGGATTAACACCGGGGAGCTGTTTTTT
>TRBV18|NA|TRBJ2-1|11|many
CASSGFDEQFF
TGTGCCAGCTCCGGATTCGATGAGCAGTTCTTC
>TRBV6-6|NA|TRBJ1-2|15|many
CASSYRTYPSYGYTF
TGTGCCAGCAGTTACCGAACGTACCCATCCTATGGCTACACCTTC
>TRBV11-1|NA|TRBJ2-3|12|many
CASSPVKDTQYF
TGTGCCAGCAGCCCCGTTAAGGATACGCAGTATTTT
>TRBV29-1|NA|TRBJ1-1|11|many
CSVVFAGEAFF
TGCAGCGTTGTATTTGCCGGCGAAGCTTTCTTT
>TRBV12-3/TRBV12-4|TRBD1|TRBJ2-6|20|many
CASSFGLPGTGTSGANVLTF
TGTGCCAGCAGTTTTGGCCTCCCTGGGACAGGAACCTCTGGGGCCAACGTCCTGACTTTC
>TRBV5-5|NA|TRBJ2-3|15|many
CASSLSRGRTDTQYF
TGTGCCAGCAGCTTGTCACGGGGAAGGACAGATACGCAGTATTTT
>TRBV10-2|NA|TRBJ2-3|13|many
CASGTRGSDTQYF
TGCGCCAGCGGGACCCGGGGGTCGGATACGCAGTATTTT
>TRBV7-9|NA|TRBJ2-1|15|many
CASSYPGSELYKQFF
TGTGCCAGCAGCTATCCCGGGTCCGAGCTCTACAAGCAGTTCTTC
>TRBV6-4|NA|TRBJ1-1|11|NA
CASPSDTEAFF
TGTGCCAGCCCGTCCGACACTGAAGCTTTCTTT
>TRBV7-2|TRBD1|TRBJ2-4|16|many
CASSRQGAILKNIQYF
TGTGCCAGCAGCAGACAGGGGGCCATCCTCAAAAACATTCAGTACTTC
>TRBV12-3/TRBV12-4|NA|TRBJ1-1|13|many
CASSPQGYTEAFF
TGTGCCAGCAGTCCACAGGGCTACACTGAAGCTTTCTTT
>TRBV5-4|TRBD2|TRBJ2-3|16|many
CASSLSGGRSTDTQYF
TGTGCCAGCAGCCTTAGCGGGGGGAGGAGCACAGATACGCAGTATTTT
>TRBV6-1|NA|TRBJ1-3|15|many
CASSDGPTSGNTIYF
TGTGCCAGCAGTGACGGGCCGACCTCTGGAAACACCATATATTTT
>TRBV29-1|NA|TRBJ2-1|12|many
CSVWLDYNEQFF
TGCAGCGTTTGGCTGGATTACAATGAGCAGTTCTTC
>TRBV19|NA|TRBJ2-5|13|many
CASSSNSQETQYF
TGTGCCAGTAGTAGCAACAGTCAAGAGACCCAGTACTTC
>TRBV7-8|TRBD1|TRBJ1-5|14|many
CASSSDRGHQPQHF
TGTGCCAGCAGCTCGGACAGGGGGCATCAGCCCCAGCATTTT
>TRBV11-2|NA|TRBJ2-5|15|few
CASSQDSGWEETQYF
TGTGCCAGCAGCCAAGACTCGGGTTGGGAAGAGACCCAGTACTTC
>TRBV5-1|TRBD1|TRBJ1-5|17|many
CASSGTTGAYSNQPQHF
TGCGCCAGCAGTGGCACTACAGGGGCGTATAGCAATCAGCCCCAGCATTTT
>TRBV12-5|TRBD2|TRBJ2-5|15|many
CASAWGGGRQETQYF
TGTGCTAGTGCCTGGGGCGGGGGAAGACAAGAGACCCAGTACTTC
>TRBV12-3/TRBV12-4|NA|TRBJ2-5|15|NA
CASSFSGANQETQYF
TGTGCCAGCAGTTTTTCGGGGGCTAACCAAGAGACCCAGTACTTC
>TRBV3-1|NA|TRBJ1-1|14|many
CASSQTGLGTEAFF
TGTGCCAGCAGCCAAACAGGGTTGGGCACTGAAGCTTTCTTT
>TRBV10-3|NA|TRBJ1-1|14|many
CATLETGVNTEAFF
TGTGCCACGTTAGAGACTGGGGTTAACACTGAAGCTTTCTTT
>TRBV20-1|TRBD1|TRBJ1-4|14|many
CSAQGTGRYEKLFF
TGCAGTGCTCAAGGGACAGGGCGATATGAAAAACTGTTTTTT
>TRBV7-2|NA|TRBJ2-2|15|many
CASSLAKVDTGELFF
TGTGCCAGCAGCTTAGCTAAAGTCGACACCGGGGAGCTGTTTTTT
>TRBV3-1|NA|TRBJ2-5|17|many
CASSQDGGVELWETQYF
TGTGCCAGCAGCCAAGATGGTGGGGTTGAGCTTTGGGAGACCCAGTACTTC
>TRBV30|NA|TRBJ1-4|13|many
CAWSGEVGEKLFF
TGTGCCTGGAGTGGGGAGGTCGGCGAAAAACTGTTTTTT
>TRBV9|NA|TRBJ1-1|17|many
CASSVSMLRAGETEAFF
TGTGCCAGCAGCGTATCAATGTTAAGGGCGGGGGAAACTGAAGCTTTCTTT
>TRBV7-8|NA|TRBJ2-1|15|many
CASSPVRGGAEEQFF
TGTGCCAGCAGCCCCGTTAGGGGGGGGGCTGAAGAGCAGTTCTTC
>TRBV7-9|NA|TRBJ1-1|18|many
CASSPRTGAGTLNTEAFF
TGTGCCAGCAGCCCACGGACGGGGGCAGGCACCCTGAACACTGAAGCTTTCTTT